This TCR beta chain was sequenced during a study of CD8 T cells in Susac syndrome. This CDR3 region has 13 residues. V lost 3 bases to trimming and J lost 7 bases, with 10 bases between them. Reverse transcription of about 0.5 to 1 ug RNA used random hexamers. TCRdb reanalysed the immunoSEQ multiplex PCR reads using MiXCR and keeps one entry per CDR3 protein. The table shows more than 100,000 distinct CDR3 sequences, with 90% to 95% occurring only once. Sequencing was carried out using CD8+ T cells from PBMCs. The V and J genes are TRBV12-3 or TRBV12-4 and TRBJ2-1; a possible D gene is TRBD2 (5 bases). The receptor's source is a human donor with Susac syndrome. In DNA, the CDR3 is TGTGCCAGCAGTTTTCTTAAGCGGAATGAGCAGTTCTTC. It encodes CASSFLKRNEQFF.